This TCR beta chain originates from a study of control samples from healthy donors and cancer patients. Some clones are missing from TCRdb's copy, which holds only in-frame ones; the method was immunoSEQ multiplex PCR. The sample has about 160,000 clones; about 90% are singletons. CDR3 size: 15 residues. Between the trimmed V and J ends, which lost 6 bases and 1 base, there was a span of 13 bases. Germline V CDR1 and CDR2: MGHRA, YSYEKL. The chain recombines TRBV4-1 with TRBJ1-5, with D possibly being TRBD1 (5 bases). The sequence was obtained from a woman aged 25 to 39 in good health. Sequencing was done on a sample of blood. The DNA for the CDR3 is TGCGCCAGCAGACTAGGGGTGCAGAGCAATCAGCCCCAGCATTTT. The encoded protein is CASRLGVQSNQPQHF.